The clone carrying this T cell receptor (beta chain) turned up a few times. Its antigen remains unidentified. The CDR3 covers 13 residues. Germline V CDR1 and CDR2: SGHAT, FQNNGV. Trimming took 8 bases from V and 5 from J, leaving 15 bases between them. The isolated RNA, all of it, was reverse transcribed, so expressed TCRB transcripts were what got sequenced. Method: immunoSEQ multiplex PCR; TCRdb's copy keeps in-frame clones and lacks some. The sample has almost 350,000 clones, over 7% seen once. Cells sorted by CD45RO/CCR7/CD25/CD127/CD95/CD27 comprised CD4+ naive, central memory, regulatory and stem cell-like memory cells. This sample is drawn from a study of beta chain features in type 1 diabetes. Overall study results and limits: TCRB rearrangement may or may not be influenced by HLA type; here this remained unresolved. In every one of the four CD4+ subsets, TCRB CDR3s were moderately but significantly shorter in Type 1 diabetes patients.

The sample comprised central memory CD4+ T cells from blood. V usage is TRBV11-2 and J usage is TRBJ1-1; no clear D. The origin of this receptor is a man aged 30 to 39 with type 1 diabetes. The CDR3 nucleotides are TGTGCCAGCGGAGCGGGGAGAGGGACTGAAGCTTTCTTT. Its translation: CASGAGRGTEAFF.